The 3 T cell receptor beta chains below come from one sample, sequenced in a study of blood T cell repertoires in COVID-19. Only in-frame clones appear in the TCRdb table, and some are missing; sequencing was by immunoSEQ multiplex PCR. The sample lists over 55,000 clones; more than 75% were seen once. What was sequenced was peripheral blood. Receptors were obtained from a woman between 55 and 75 years old with acute or convalescent COVID-19.

The rearrangement uses TRBV6-5 and TRBJ2-7; TRBD1 matches 9 bases. Germline CDR1 MNHEY, CDR2 SVGAGI. The junction had 5 bases not matched to a gene; V was cut back by 0 bases and J by 5 bases. The CDR3 is 15 residues long. This CDR3 is CASSYSTGGRDEQYF. CDR3 DNA sequence: TGTGCCAGCAGTTACTCGACAGGGGGTCGCGACGAGCAGTACTTC.

V usage is TRBV6-6 and J usage is TRBJ2-1; D perhaps matches TRBD2 (6 bases). Trimming left V 7 bases short and J 8 bases short, with 18 bases between. Per the germline V gene, CDR1 is MNHNY and CDR2 is SVGAGI (reference sequence). The CDR3 is 14 amino acids. Written as DNA, the CDR3 is TGTGCCAGCACAGATGCGGGGTGGTCGGATGAGCAGTTCTTC. It translates to CASTDAGWSDEQFF.

This chain connects TRBV12-3 or TRBV12-4 to TRBJ1-2, with 10 bases aligning to TRBD1. Trimming took 9 bases from V and 4 from J; bases not matched to a gene: 5. The CDR3 loop spans 13 amino acids. DNA for the CDR3: TGTGCCAGGGCGACAGGGGGCTTCTATGGCTACACCTTC. Amino acids: CARATGGFYGYTF.